This is a list of T cell receptor beta chains from one sample in a study of cytomegalovirus exposure and HLA in healthy donors. TCRdb's table, derived via immunoSEQ multiplex PCR, lists solely in-frame clones and lacks some. There are 60,000 to 85,000 clones in the sample; around 82% occur only once, and about 3.5% lies in the top ten. Sequenced material: PBMCs. The source of these receptors is a man between 40 and 49 years old in good health and CMV-seronegative. Each CDR3 is given with its conserved first and last residue. A D gene is named only where the DNA matches it firmly. The size of a clone is reported for some rows only, either as once, few or many, or as a class for expanded clones.

d_call: .
j_call: TRBJ2-7
v_call: TRBV5-1
clone_size: .
cdr3_aa: CASSLGIGQSYEQYF
cdr3_nt: TGCGCCAGCAGCCTTGGGATCGGACAATCCTACGAGCAGTACTTC

d_call: .
j_call: TRBJ1-1
v_call: TRBV27
clone_size: .
cdr3_aa: CASSQFGTEAFF
cdr3_nt: TGTGCCAGCAGTCAATTCGGCACTGAAGCTTTCTTT

d_call: TRBD1
j_call: TRBJ1-6
v_call: TRBV6-4
clone_size: .
cdr3_aa: CASSDHRGNNSPLHF
cdr3_nt: TGTGCCAGCAGTGATCACAGGGGGAATAATTCACCCCTCCACTTT

d_call: .
j_call: TRBJ2-1
v_call: TRBV5-6
clone_size: .
cdr3_aa: CASSFQFLGIYNEQFF
cdr3_nt: TGTGCCAGCAGCTTCCAGTTTCTGGGCATCTACAATGAGCAGTTCTTC

d_call: .
j_call: TRBJ2-1
v_call: TRBV5-6
clone_size: once
cdr3_aa: CASSLYDNEQFF
cdr3_nt: TGTGCCAGCAGCTTGTATGACAATGAGCAGTTCTTC

d_call: .
j_call: TRBJ1-2
v_call: TRBV6-1
clone_size: .
cdr3_aa: CASRVAGARYGYTF
cdr3_nt: TGTGCCAGCAGGGTTGCGGGGGCGAGGTATGGCTACACCTTC

d_call: .
j_call: TRBJ2-7
v_call: TRBV9
clone_size: few
cdr3_aa: CASSVSPQGGMREQYF
cdr3_nt: TGTGCCAGCAGCGTAAGCCCACAGGGCGGAATGCGCGAGCAGTACTTC

d_call: .
j_call: TRBJ1-1
v_call: TRBV28
clone_size: .
cdr3_aa: CASSSWTENTEAFF
cdr3_nt: TGTGCCAGCAGTTCCTGGACAGAGAACACTGAAGCTTTCTTT

d_call: TRBD1
j_call: TRBJ1-1
v_call: TRBV5-1
clone_size: .
cdr3_aa: CASSSDTGAGNTEAFF
cdr3_nt: TGCGCCAGCAGCTCCGATACAGGGGCGGGGAACACTGAAGCTTTCTTT

d_call: .
j_call: TRBJ2-1
v_call: TRBV5-6
clone_size: .
cdr3_aa: CASSTAGEAFSYNEQFF
cdr3_nt: TGTGCCAGCAGCACGGCCGGCGAGGCCTTCTCCTACAATGAGCAGTTCTTC

d_call: .
j_call: TRBJ2-5
v_call: TRBV10-2
clone_size: .
cdr3_aa: CASSAREETQYF
cdr3_nt: TGCGCCAGCAGTGCGCGGGAAGAGACCCAGTACTTC

d_call: TRBD2
j_call: TRBJ2-7
v_call: TRBV28
clone_size: few
cdr3_aa: CASSLGLAGGYEQYF
cdr3_nt: TGTGCCAGCAGTTTAGGACTAGCGGGGGGGTACGAGCAGTACTTC

d_call: TRBD2
j_call: TRBJ2-5
v_call: TRBV5-1
clone_size: .
cdr3_aa: CASSLFGAVTTPGLAGPGTQYF
cdr3_nt: TGCGCCAGCAGCTTGTTCGGGGCCGTAACTACACCGGGACTAGCGGGGCCCGGGACCCAGTACTTC

d_call: TRBD2
j_call: TRBJ2-3
v_call: TRBV6-5
clone_size: .
cdr3_aa: CASSYRRGGGDTQYF
cdr3_nt: TGTGCCAGCAGTTACCGGCGGGGGGGCGGTGATACGCAGTATTTT

d_call: TRBD1
j_call: TRBJ1-4
v_call: TRBV25-1
clone_size: .
cdr3_aa: CASTRQGGGVEKLFF
cdr3_nt: TGTGCCAGCACAAGACAGGGGGGAGGTGTTGAAAAACTGTTTTTT

d_call: .
j_call: TRBJ1-4
v_call: TRBV7-2
clone_size: .
cdr3_aa: CASSLRGGGNEKLFF
cdr3_nt: TGTGCCAGCAGCTTACGAGGCGGGGGTAATGAAAAACTGTTTTTT

d_call: .
j_call: TRBJ2-3
v_call: TRBV4-3
clone_size: .
cdr3_aa: CASSQRGPRVSTDTQYF
cdr3_nt: TGCGCCAGCAGCCAACGTGGCCCCCGGGTGAGCACAGATACGCAGTATTTT

d_call: .
j_call: TRBJ2-6
v_call: TRBV7-2
clone_size: .
cdr3_aa: CASSLANTGSGANVLTF
cdr3_nt: TGTGCCAGCAGCTTAGCGAATACGGGCTCTGGGGCCAACGTCCTGACTTTC

d_call: .
j_call: TRBJ1-5
v_call: TRBV27
clone_size: .
cdr3_aa: CASNPGGSNQPQHF
cdr3_nt: TGTGCCAGCAATCCTGGGGGGAGCAATCAGCCCCAGCATTTT

d_call: TRBD1
j_call: TRBJ2-5
v_call: TRBV4-1
clone_size: .
cdr3_aa: CASSRGQGGAETQYF
cdr3_nt: TGCGCCAGCAGCCGAGGACAGGGGGGAGCCGAGACCCAGTACTTC

d_call: .
j_call: TRBJ1-1
v_call: TRBV10-3
clone_size: once
cdr3_aa: CAISSRGRTEAFF
cdr3_nt: TGTGCCATCAGTTCACGGGGGAGGACTGAAGCTTTCTTT

d_call: TRBD1
j_call: TRBJ2-7
v_call: TRBV2
clone_size: .
cdr3_aa: CASSAGTGTEQYF
cdr3_nt: TGTGCCAGCAGTGCCGGGACAGGGACCGAGCAGTACTTC

d_call: TRBD1
j_call: TRBJ2-1
v_call: TRBV7-2
clone_size: few
cdr3_aa: CASCPGQGYNEQFF
cdr3_nt: TGTGCCAGCTGCCCGGGACAGGGCTACAATGAGCAGTTCTTC

d_call: .
j_call: TRBJ1-1
v_call: TRBV28
clone_size: few
cdr3_aa: CASRGNTEAFF
cdr3_nt: TGTGCCAGCCGGGGGAACACTGAAGCTTTCTTT

d_call: .
j_call: TRBJ2-7
v_call: TRBV9
clone_size: .
cdr3_aa: CASSVRSGGIYEQYF
cdr3_nt: TGTGCCAGCAGCGTAAGGTCAGGAGGAATCTACGAGCAGTACTTC

d_call: .
j_call: TRBJ1-1
v_call: TRBV6-1
clone_size: few
cdr3_aa: CASSEAPFVGGTEAFF
cdr3_nt: TGTGCCAGCAGTGAAGCGCCTTTCGTAGGGGGCACTGAAGCTTTCTTT

d_call: .
j_call: TRBJ2-3
v_call: TRBV7-2
clone_size: .
cdr3_aa: CASSLLGQVSFTDTQYF
cdr3_nt: TGTGCCAGCAGTCTTTTGGGGCAGGTCTCTTTCACAGATACGCAGTATTTT

d_call: TRBD1
j_call: TRBJ2-2
v_call: TRBV29-1
clone_size: few
cdr3_aa: CSGDRGESGELFF
cdr3_nt: TGCAGCGGAGACAGGGGGGAGTCAGGGGAGCTGTTTTTT

d_call: .
j_call: TRBJ2-3
v_call: TRBV5-1
clone_size: .
cdr3_aa: CASSSLARTDTQYF
cdr3_nt: TGCGCCAGCAGCTCTCTAGCCCGCACAGATACGCAGTATTTT

d_call: .
j_call: TRBJ2-7
v_call: TRBV4-1
clone_size: few
cdr3_aa: CASSLESGETSGYEQYF
cdr3_nt: TGCGCCAGCAGCCTGGAGTCAGGGGAAACCTCTGGCTACGAGCAGTACTTC

d_call: TRBD2
j_call: TRBJ2-1
v_call: TRBV18
clone_size: once
cdr3_aa: CASSLSGRDNEQFF
cdr3_nt: TGTGCCAGCTCCCTCAGCGGGAGGGACAATGAGCAGTTCTTC

d_call: .
j_call: TRBJ1-2
v_call: TRBV7-2
clone_size: .
cdr3_aa: CASSPDVQGHYGYTF
cdr3_nt: TGTGCCAGCAGCCCAGATGTACAGGGCCACTATGGCTACACCTTC

d_call: TRBD1
j_call: TRBJ2-1
v_call: TRBV5-1
clone_size: .
cdr3_aa: CASSSRPGTASEQFF
cdr3_nt: TGCGCCAGCAGCTCCCGCCCTGGGACAGCAAGTGAGCAGTTCTTC

d_call: .
j_call: TRBJ2-5
v_call: TRBV7-9
clone_size: once
cdr3_aa: CAEQGQETQYF
cdr3_nt: TGTGCGGAGCAGGGTCAAGAGACCCAGTACTTC

d_call: .
j_call: TRBJ2-5
v_call: TRBV5-8
clone_size: few
cdr3_aa: CASSLEVQGETQYF
cdr3_nt: TGTGCCAGCAGCTTGGAGGTGCAGGGTGAGACCCAGTACTTC

d_call: TRBD1
j_call: TRBJ1-1
v_call: TRBV28
clone_size: .
cdr3_aa: CARRDRRNTEAFF
cdr3_nt: TGTGCCAGGCGGGACAGGCGGAACACTGAAGCTTTCTTT

d_call: .
j_call: TRBJ1-6
v_call: TRBV7-9
clone_size: .
cdr3_aa: CASSSTLAAYSSYNSPLHF
cdr3_nt: TGTGCCAGCAGCTCAACCCTCGCAGCGTATAGCTCCTATAATTCACCCCTCCACTTT

d_call: .
j_call: TRBJ2-5
v_call: TRBV4-1
clone_size: .
cdr3_aa: CASSLLPGETQYF
cdr3_nt: TGCGCCAGCAGCCTCCTCCCGGGAGAGACCCAGTACTTC

d_call: TRBD1
j_call: TRBJ2-1
v_call: TRBV30
clone_size: .
cdr3_aa: CAWKRQGGSYNEQFF
cdr3_nt: TGTGCCTGGAAGCGACAGGGTGGCTCCTACAATGAGCAGTTCTTC

d_call: .
j_call: TRBJ1-5
v_call: TRBV7-2
clone_size: once
cdr3_aa: CASTREGSNQPQHF
cdr3_nt: TGTGCCAGCACCAGGGAAGGGAGCAATCAGCCCCAGCATTTT

d_call: .
j_call: TRBJ2-5
v_call: TRBV18
clone_size: .
cdr3_aa: CASSPGQGSEETQYF
cdr3_nt: TGTGCCAGCTCACCAGGGCAGGGGAGTGAAGAGACCCAGTACTTC

d_call: TRBD1
j_call: TRBJ1-6
v_call: TRBV2
clone_size: .
cdr3_aa: CASSLDRAGYNSPLHF
cdr3_nt: TGTGCCAGCAGTCTTGACAGGGCGGGCTATAATTCACCCCTCCACTTT

d_call: .
j_call: TRBJ2-7
v_call: TRBV29-1
clone_size: .
cdr3_aa: CSAQGLREQYF
cdr3_nt: TGCAGCGCCCAAGGCCTGCGGGAGCAGTACTTC

d_call: .
j_call: TRBJ2-7
v_call: TRBV18
clone_size: few
cdr3_aa: CASSLGTPGEQYF
cdr3_nt: TGTGCCAGCTCACTCGGGACACCGGGGGAGCAGTACTTC

d_call: .
j_call: TRBJ1-5
v_call: TRBV2
clone_size: few
cdr3_aa: CASSERTDYQPQHF
cdr3_nt: TGTGCCAGCAGTGAAAGGACAGATTATCAGCCCCAGCATTTT

d_call: TRBD1
j_call: TRBJ1-2
v_call: TRBV5-6
clone_size: .
cdr3_aa: CASIGTDPSYGYTF
cdr3_nt: TGTGCCAGCATCGGGACAGACCCTAGTTATGGCTACACCTTC

d_call: TRBD2
j_call: TRBJ2-1
v_call: TRBV11-2
clone_size: .
cdr3_aa: CASRRGGNEQFF
cdr3_nt: TGTGCCAGCAGGCGGGGAGGGAATGAGCAGTTCTTC

d_call: TRBD2
j_call: TRBJ2-3
v_call: TRBV6-4
clone_size: .
cdr3_aa: CASSEESGGGTDTQYF
cdr3_nt: TGTGCCAGCAGTGAAGAAAGCGGGGGGGGCACAGATACGCAGTATTTT

d_call: TRBD2
j_call: TRBJ2-1
v_call: TRBV7-2
clone_size: few
cdr3_aa: CASSPSRLAGYNEQFF
cdr3_nt: TGTGCCAGCAGCCCGAGTCGCCTAGCGGGCTACAATGAGCAGTTCTTC

d_call: .
j_call: TRBJ1-1
v_call: TRBV30
clone_size: few
cdr3_aa: CAWSVLRSEAFF
cdr3_nt: TGTGCCTGGAGTGTACTAAGGTCTGAAGCTTTCTTT